One sample yielded the 18 T cell receptor beta chains listed below, sequenced in a study of blood T cell repertoires in COVID-19. Repertoires were generated with immunoSEQ multiplex PCR, while TCRdb's copy carries only in-frame clones and drops some. The table lists over 150,000 clones, roughly 87% of them singletons, with 1.5% to 2% in the top ten. Sequenced sample: peripheral blood. All receptors derive from a man younger than 35 who had recovered from COVID-19.

The rearrangement uses TRBV12-3 or TRBV12-4 and TRBJ1-2; maybe TRBD1 (5 bases). The CDR3 covers 13 residues. V shed 2 bases and J shed 4 bases, with 8 bases lying between them. The CDR3: CASSLRQGYGYTF. In DNA form, the CDR3 reads TGTGCCAGCAGTTTACGGCAGGGCTATGGCTACACCTTC.

This rearrangement joins TRBV2 to TRBJ1-4, with TRBD1 identical over 12 bases. This CDR3 is 17 amino acids long. The germline CDR1 and CDR2 sequences are SNHLY and FYNNEI. Trimming at V came to 6 bases and at J to 7 bases, leaving 12 bases not matched to a gene. CDR3 bases: TGTGCCAGCAGAGTGGGACAGGGGGCGCGAATGGGTGAAAAACTGTTTTTT. It encodes CASRVGQGARMGEKLFF.

This chain connects TRBV5-1 to TRBJ2-7; TRBD2 aligns across 8 bases. Germline CDR1 SGHRS, CDR2 YFSETQ. Unmatched junction bases numbered 12, after V lost 3 bases and J lost 4 bases. The CDR3 contains 16 residues. CDR3 nucleotides: TGCGCCAGCAGCTGGCTAGCGGGCAACGGGGTATACGAGCAGTACTTC. The encoded protein is CASSWLAGNGVYEQYF.

The chain carries TRBV19 and TRBJ1-2, with 7 bases matching TRBD1. The CDR3 spans 15 residues. V was clipped by 1 base and J by 4 bases; unmatched bases: 6. Germline CDR1 and CDR2: LNHDA and SQIVND (reference sequence). The CDR3 spells CASSIVETGPYGYTF. The CDR3 coding sequence is TGTGCCAGTAGTATAGTGGAGACAGGGCCCTATGGCTACACCTTC.

The rearrangement joins TRBV7-9 to TRBJ2-1; TRBD2 matches 7 bases. The CDR3 has 13 residues. CDR1 SEHNR and CDR2 FQNEAQ come from the germline V gene (reference sequence). V gave up 4 bases and J gave up 10 bases; unmatched junction bases: 7. The CDR3 here is CASSWEGRGEQFF. The CDR3 DNA is TGTGCCAGCAGCTGGGAGGGCCGCGGGGAGCAGTTCTTC.

The J gene is TRBJ2-4, the V gene TRBV11-2, with a weak D call TRBD2 (6 bases). V lost 5 bases to trimming and J lost 0 bases, with 17 bases between them. CDR3 length: 17 residues. CDR1 and CDR2 from the germline V gene are SGHAT and FQNNGV. The CDR3 region has the DNA TGTGCCAGCAGCCCAACCCCTAGCGCGCTAGCCAAAAACATTCAGTACTTC. Its translation is CASSPTPSALAKNIQYF.

The chain has TRBV3-1 (or the pseudogene TRBV3-2) and TRBJ2-7; 11 positions match TRBD2. With 3 bases clipped from V and 0 bases from J, the junction kept 4 bases outside the gene matches. The V gene's germline CDR1 is LGHDT and CDR2 YNNKEL (reference sequence). This CDR3 has 16 residues. The CDR3 bases are TGTGCCAGCAGCCACGCCACTAGCGGGGGCTCCTACGAGCAGTACTTC. Translating gives CASSHATSGGSYEQYF.

The gene calls are TRBV11-3 and TRBJ2-7; a possible D gene is TRBD2 (7 bases). Trimming took off 11 bases at V and 7 bases at J, with 15 bases between the two ends. The CDR3 loop spans 11 amino acids. CDR1 is SGHNT and CDR2 is YENEEA in the germline V gene. The DNA of the CDR3 is TGTGCCCCGGGGGGCGCGGGGGAGCAGTACTTC. Protein product: CAPGGAGEQYF.

The V gene is TRBV5-1, the J gene TRBJ2-3; D not resolved. The CDR3 is made up of 14 amino acids. The germline V and J ends were trimmed by 2 bases and 1 base, with 8 bases remaining between them. Germline V gene data show CDR1 as SGHRS and CDR2 as YFSETQ. The CDR3 protein is CASSLTVGTDTQYF. The CDR3 coding sequence is TGCGCCAGCAGCTTAACAGTCGGCACAGATACGCAGTATTTT. Full variable domain (outside the CDR3, taken from reference TRBV5-1 and TRBJ2-3): KAGVTQTPRYLIKTRGQQVTLSCSPISGHRSVSWYQQTPGQGLQFLFEYFSETQRNKGNFPGRFSGRQFSNSRSEMNVSTLELGDSALYLCASSLTVGTDTQYFGPGTRLTVL.

The chain has TRBV5-4 and TRBJ2-2; the D is unclear. The CDR3 contains 16 residues. Deletions cut 3 bases from V and 0 bases from J, with 12 bases between. Germline-derived CDR1 and CDR2 are SGHNT and YYREEE (reference sequence). The CDR3 coding sequence is TGTGCCAGCAGCTCTCGACTGAAAGCGAACACCGGGGAGCTGTTTTTT. The encoded protein is CASSSRLKANTGELFF.

V and J are TRBV27 and TRBJ1-1; D not resolved. This CDR3 spans 17 amino acids. The germline gives CDR1 MNHEY, CDR2 SMNVEV (reference sequence). V was pared by 5 bases and J by 0 bases, with 19 bases between. CDR3 nucleotide sequence: TGTGCCAGCAGTGCCCAACGGGCGGGCGGACTGAACACTGAAGCTTTCTTT. This encodes CASSAQRAGGLNTEAFF.

The chain couples TRBV19 to TRBJ1-5, with a weak D call TRBD1 (5 bases). The CDR3 is made up of 17 amino acids. Trimming took 2 bases from V and 6 from J, leaving 20 bases between them. Germline V gene lookup returns CDR1 LNHDA and CDR2 SQIVND (reference sequence). This chain's CDR3 is CASSIPGMGGGGQPQHF. Here the CDR3 DNA reads TGTGCCAGTAGTATACCCGGTATGGGGGGGGGTGGTCAGCCCCAGCATTTT.

The J gene is TRBJ1-2, the V gene TRBV7-2; possibly TRBD1 for D (6 bases). V lost 5 bases and J 6 bases, leaving 22 bases between the germline ends. CDR1 and CDR2 (germline): SGHTA, FQGNSA. This CDR3 region has 16 residues. CDR3 sequence (DNA): TGTGCCAGCAGCCCTCAGACAGGAGGTGGGCTAAATGGCTACACCTTC. Its protein is CASSPQTGGGLNGYTF.

V and J are TRBV6-5 and TRBJ1-6, with D unresolved. CDR3 length: 15 amino acids. With 4 bases removed from V and 4 bases from J, the gap between germline ends came to 11 bases. Germline V gene lookup returns CDR1 MNHEY and CDR2 SVGAGI. As DNA, the CDR3 is TGTGCCAGCAGTTCGAGGCAGAATTATAATTCACCCCTCCACTTT. Its protein product is CASSSRQNYNSPLHF.

The chain couples TRBV6-2 or TRBV6-3 to TRBJ2-7; 12 positions agree with TRBD2. CDR3 length: 15 residues. The trim removed 6 bases at V and 4 bases at J, leaving 7 bases unmatched. From germline, CDR1 is MNHEY and CDR2 SVGEGT. CDR3 in amino acids: CASSPGLAGQYEQYF. The CDR3 DNA sequence: TGTGCCAGCAGCCCCGGACTAGCGGGACAATACGAGCAGTACTTC.

The rearrangement links TRBV7-2 to TRBJ1-5; a weak D match, TRBD1 (6 bases). CDR3 length equals 15 residues. In germline, CDR1 is SGHTA, CDR2 FQGNSA. Trimming removed 1 base at V and 4 bases at J, with 11 bases between. This CDR3 is CASSLGGLRNQPQHF. In nucleotides, the CDR3 is TGTGCCAGCAGCTTAGGGGGGCTGAGGAATCAGCCCCAGCATTTT.

V gene TRBV14 combines with J gene TRBJ2-3; D call uncertain. V lost 1 base, J lost 2 bases, and 13 bases lay in between. The length of the CDR3 is 16 residues. Germline assignment: CDR1 SGHDN and CDR2 FVKESK. This CDR3 is CASSQVRGLHTDTQYF. CDR3 in DNA: TGTGCCAGCAGCCAAGTTCGTGGTTTACACACAGATACGCAGTATTTT.

The chain recombines TRBV6-5 with TRBJ1-2, with a weak D call TRBD1 (5 bases). Trimming removed 6 bases at V and 0 bases at J, with 11 bases between. Germline V lookup: CDR1 MNHEY, CDR2 SVGAGI. This CDR3 spans 14 amino acids. The DNA of the CDR3 is TGTGCCAGCAGGGTGACGGGGGCTAACTATGGCTACACCTTC. Its protein is CASRVTGANYGYTF.